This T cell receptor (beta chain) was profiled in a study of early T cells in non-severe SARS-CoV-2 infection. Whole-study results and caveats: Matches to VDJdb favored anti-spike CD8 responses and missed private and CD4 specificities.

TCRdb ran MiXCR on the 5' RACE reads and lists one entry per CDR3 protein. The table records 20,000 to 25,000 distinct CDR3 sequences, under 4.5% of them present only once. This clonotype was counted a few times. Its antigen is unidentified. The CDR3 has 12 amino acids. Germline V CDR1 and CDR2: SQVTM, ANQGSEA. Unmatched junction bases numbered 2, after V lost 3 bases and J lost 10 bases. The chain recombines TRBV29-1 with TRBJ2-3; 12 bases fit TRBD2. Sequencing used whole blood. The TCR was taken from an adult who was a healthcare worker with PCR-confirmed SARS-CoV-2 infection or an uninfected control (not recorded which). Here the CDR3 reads CSVDLAGGAQYF. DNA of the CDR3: TGCAGCGTTGACCTAGCGGGGGGGGCGCAGTATTTT.